The clone carrying this TCR beta chain was detected ten times or more. The antigen is unknown. This specimen belongs to a study of tumor-infiltrating lymphocytes in primary liver carcinoma. Study information: Maximum tumor diameters ranged from about 4 to 10 cm, stage T1-T3 N0M0. General study results and limits: Lesser overlap characterized tumor-adjacent and tumor-blood pairs relative to tumor region pairs. The 250 largest clones made up significantly more of tumor than blood repertoires (p = 0.039).

Investigators took RNA and DNA out together from approximately 22-30 mg of unsorted bulk tissue. Patients' primary liver carcinoma was surgically resected. TCR beta cDNA was prepared out of approximately 470 ng total RNA by means of a constant-region primer. Three rounds of nested multiplex PCR with slightly modified ARM-PCR produced TCR beta libraries. Forward primers for TRBV1-TRBV30 and a C-beta reverse primer served the first two PCR rounds, at 10 cycles each. TCRdb reprocessed the multiplex PCR reads via MiXCR and lists one record per CDR3 protein. The sample has about 120,000 distinct CDR3 sequences; roughly 75% are singletons. Trimming cost V 4 bases and J 1 base, with 10 bases left between them. CDR1 is SQVTM and CDR2 is ANQGSEA in the germline V gene. The CDR3 runs to 13 residues.

The V call is TRBV29-1, the J call TRBJ2-5, with a tentative D call TRBD1 (5 bases). Sequencing used tumor-adjacent normal liver tissue. The origin of this receptor is a woman aged 55-69 years with primary liver carcinoma and hepatitis B virus infection. The CDR3 DNA follows: TGCAGCGTTGTGGGGCGGACCCAAGAGACCCAGTACTTC. Translation: CSVVGRTQETQYF.